The 11 T cell receptor beta chains listed next were all sequenced from one sample in a study of blood T cell repertoires in COVID-19 (dated by TCRdb to 2019 to 2021). Library preparation employed the immunoSEQ multiplex PCR assay. The source is immuneACCESS, and TCRdb retained only in-frame sequences with V and J called. Part of the clones is not carried over; for the studies checked, unresolved V genes explain less than half of this, and the remainder is unexplained. For this sample the table gives fewer than 110,000 clones, of which approximately 92% were detected only once. Around 5% of the sample is in the top ten clones. Sequenced input: peripheral blood. The receptors here all came from a man aged 45-65 years with active COVID-19.

The count of this clone is one. J is TRBJ2-3 and V is TRBV5-1, with TRBD2 identical over 12 bases. V lost 3 bases, J lost 5 bases, and 7 bases stayed unmatched. This CDR3 contains 16 residues. Germline-derived CDR1 and CDR2 are SGHRS and YFSETQ. CDR3 coding DNA: TGCGCCAGCAGCTGGAGACTAGCGGGAGAGGTAGATACGCAGTATTTT. Its protein is CASSWRLAGEVDTQYF.

This rearrangement joins TRBV18 to TRBJ1-1, with 7 bases aligning to TRBD1. The junction had 6 bases not matched to a gene; V was cut back by 1 base and J by 4 bases. CDR3 size: 15 residues. CDR1 and CDR2 from the germline V gene are KGHSH and LQKENI. The CDR3 coding sequence is TGTGCCAGCTCACCACAAGAGGGGGCTGCCACTGAAGCTTTCTTT. Translating it yields CASSPQEGAATEAFF.

The chain is built from TRBV7-2 and TRBJ2-1; 10 positions agree with TRBD2. With 2 bases clipped from V and 5 bases from J, the junction kept 0 bases outside the gene matches. This CDR3 has 14 residues. Germline CDR1 reads SGHTA; CDR2 reads FQGNSA. DNA of the CDR3: TGTGCCAGCAGCTTAACTAGCGGGAACAATGAGCAGTTCTTC. Its protein is CASSLTSGNNEQFF.

The chain has TRBV29-1 and TRBJ2-1, with 8 bases fitting TRBD1. This CDR3 is 12 amino acids long. CDR1 and CDR2 from the germline V gene are SQVTM and ANQGSEA. Trimming cost V 6 bases and J 7 bases; bases outside gene matches: 5. CDR3 residues: CSVDTGGNEQFF. The CDR3 DNA sequence: TGCAGCGTGGACACAGGGGGAAATGAGCAGTTCTTC.

The gene calls are TRBV27 and TRBJ2-2; D uncertain. The length of the CDR3 is 15 residues. The V gene lost 6 bases and the J gene lost 1 base, with 12 bases spanning the gap. Germline V gives CDR1 MNHEY, CDR2 SMNVEV (reference sequence). CDR3 DNA: TGTGCCAGCAGACTCCATGGCGGGAACACCGGGGAGCTGTTTTTT. As protein: CASRLHGGNTGELFF.

The genes are TRBV5-4 and TRBJ2-3; the D is unclear. The CDR3 loop spans 14 amino acids. The germline gives CDR1 SGHNT, CDR2 YYREEE (reference sequence). V was shortened by 1 base and J by 1 base, with 7 bases between the two germline ends. Written as DNA, the CDR3 is TGTGCCAGCAGCTTGCGGGTAGGCACAGATACGCAGTATTTT. It encodes CASSLRVGTDTQYF. Combining the CDR3 with reference TRBV5-4 and TRBJ2-3 gives the whole variable domain ETGVTQSPTHLIKTRGQQVTLRCSSQSGHNTVSWYQQALGQGPQFIFQYYREEENGRGNFPPRFSGLQFPNYSSELNVNALELDDSALYLCASSLRVGTDTQYFGPGTRLTVL.

This sequence joins TRBV6-1 and TRBJ2-7, with 10 nucleotides matching TRBD1. Looked up from germline, CDR1 is MNHNS and CDR2 is SASEGT. V dropped 0 bases and J dropped 9; count of bases not matched to a gene: 8. The CDR3 spans 15 residues. The CDR3 here is CASSEAGTGALGQYF. The CDR3 DNA reads as TGTGCCAGCAGTGAAGCCGGGACAGGGGCCTTGGGGCAGTACTTC.

V and J are TRBV15 and TRBJ2-3; 7 positions agree with TRBD2. With V trimmed by 0 bases and J by 6 bases, 6 bases remained unmatched. The CDR3 contains 15 residues. Germline values: CDR1 LNHNV, CDR2 YYDKDF (reference sequence). The CDR3 here is CATSRDEAGEDTQYF. The CDR3 coding sequence is TGTGCCACCAGCAGAGATGAGGCGGGGGAGGATACGCAGTATTTT.

The chain has TRBV4-1 and TRBJ1-4, with D perhaps matching TRBD1 (5 bases). Germline CDR1 is MGHRA and CDR2 is YSYEKL. The CDR3 contains 15 residues. V lost 3 bases and J 7 bases, leaving 15 bases between the germline ends. As DNA, the CDR3 is TGCGCCAGCAGCCAGCGGTCGGGGGAAGGTGAAAAACTGTTTTTT. Amino acids: CASSQRSGEGEKLFF.

This clone was seen just once. The rearrangement joins TRBV10-2 to TRBJ2-2; no definite D call. V was shortened by 5 bases and J by 0 bases, with 13 bases between the two germline ends. The CDR3 has 16 amino acids. Germline CDR1 WSHSY, CDR2 SAAADI. In DNA form, the CDR3 reads TGCGCCAGCAGTTCAACCACAACCACGAACACCGGGGAGCTGTTTTTT. Translated, it gives CASSSTTTTNTGELFF.

This clone was seen once. This chain joins TRBV6-5 and TRBJ2-5; D is unclear. Germline CDR1 MNHEY, CDR2 SVGAGI. This CDR3 is 11 amino acids long. The germline V and J ends were trimmed by 6 bases and 2 bases, with 4 bases remaining between them. The CDR3 here is CASRTQETQYF. The CDR3 DNA is TGTGCCAGCAGAACTCAAGAGACCCAGTACTTC.